This T cell receptor beta chain was found in a study of identical twins. TCRdb called the 5' RACE reads again in MiXCR, with one record for every CDR3 protein. The table lists 260,000 or so distinct CDR3 sequences, approximately 8% of them singletons, with less than 6.5% in the top ten. This clonotype was counted ten times or more. The CDR3 contains 16 residues. Germline V lookup: CDR1 WNHNN, CDR2 SYGVQD (reference sequence). Trimming at V came to 2 bases and at J to 1 base, leaving 4 bases not matched to a gene. These data are also associated with another study on yellow fever vaccine responses in identical twins.

The V call is TRBV10-1, the J call TRBJ2-4; TRBD2 matches 8 bases. Sequenced: CD8+ T cells sorted from blood. This clonotype was sampled from a woman aged 18-35 years in good health. CDR3 in amino acids: CASSEDAGGAKNIQYF. The CDR3 DNA is TGCGCCAGCAGTGAGGATGCGGGAGGTGCCAAAAACATTCAGTACTTC.